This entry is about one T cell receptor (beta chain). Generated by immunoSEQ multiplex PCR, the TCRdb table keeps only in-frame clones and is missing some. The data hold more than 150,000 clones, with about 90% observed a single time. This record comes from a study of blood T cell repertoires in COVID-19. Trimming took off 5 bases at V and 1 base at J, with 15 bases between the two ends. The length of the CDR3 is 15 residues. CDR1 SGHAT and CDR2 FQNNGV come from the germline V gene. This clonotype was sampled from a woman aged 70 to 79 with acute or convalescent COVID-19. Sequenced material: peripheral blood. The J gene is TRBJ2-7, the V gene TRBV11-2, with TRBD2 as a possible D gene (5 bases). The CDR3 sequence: CASSPGADLSYEQYF. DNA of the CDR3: TGTGCCAGCAGCCCCGGAGCGGATCTTTCCTACGAGCAGTACTTC.